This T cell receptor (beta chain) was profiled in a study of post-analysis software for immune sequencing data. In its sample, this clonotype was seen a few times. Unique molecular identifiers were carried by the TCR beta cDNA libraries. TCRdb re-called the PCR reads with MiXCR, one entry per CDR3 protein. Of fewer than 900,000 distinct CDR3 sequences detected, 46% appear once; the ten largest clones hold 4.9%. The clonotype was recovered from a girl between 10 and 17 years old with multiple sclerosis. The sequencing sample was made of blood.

The CDR3 protein is CASSLGTAGQLEQYF. Written as DNA, the CDR3 is TGTGCCAGCAGCTTAGGAACGGCGGGACAACTAGAGCAGTACTTC. The rearrangement uses TRBV7-2 and TRBJ2-7, with D tentatively TRBD1 or TRBD2 (6 bases each). Trimming removed 1 base at V and 7 bases at J, with 17 bases between. This CDR3 has 15 residues. The germline V gene has CDR1 SGHTA and CDR2 FQGNSA. Based on the CDR3 plus reference TRBV7-2 and TRBJ2-7, the full variable domain is GAGVSQSPSNKVTEKGKDVELRCDPISGHTALYWYRQSLGQGLEFLIYFQGNSAPDKSGLPSDRFSAERTGGSVSTLTIQRTQQEDSAVYLCASSLGTAGQLEQYFGPGTRLTVT.